This entry lists 16 T cell receptor beta chains sequenced from one sample in a study of blood T cell repertoires in COVID-19. Repertoires were generated with immunoSEQ multiplex PCR, while TCRdb's copy carries only in-frame clones and drops some. Here the sample spans about 670,000 clones, approximately 90% being singletons. The specimen sequenced was peripheral blood. Every receptor here comes from a woman between 18 and 29 years old with acute or convalescent COVID-19.

Of note for this clone: This sample includes further DNA sequences coding for the same CDR3. J is TRBJ1-2 and V is TRBV3-1 (or the pseudogene TRBV3-2), with TRBD1 matching over 11 bases. V shed 4 bases and J 4 bases; nucleotides not matched to a gene: 2. This CDR3 region has 14 residues. Germline-derived CDR1 and CDR2 are LGHDT and YNNKEL (reference sequence). The CDR3 sequence is CASSLGTGGYGYTF. The CDR3 nucleotides read TGTGCCAGCAGCCTAGGGACAGGGGGCTATGGCTACACCTTC.

This rearrangement joins TRBV7-8 to TRBJ2-5; 7 positions agree with TRBD1. The CDR3 extends over 15 amino acids. V dropped 0 bases and J dropped 5; count of bases not matched to a gene: 6. Per the germline V gene, CDR1 is SGHVS and CDR2 is FQNEAQ. CDR3 residues: CASSLAEGARETQYF. In nucleotides, the CDR3 is TGTGCCAGCAGCTTAGCTGAGGGGGCACGGGAGACCCAGTACTTC.

This chain uses TRBV19 with TRBJ1-4; no clear D gene. Between the trimmed V and J ends, which lost 6 bases and 5 bases, there was a span of 10 bases. Germline V gene lookup returns CDR1 LNHDA and CDR2 SQIVND (reference sequence). The CDR3 runs to 13 residues. The CDR3 DNA sequence: TGTGCCAGTAGGAAGATCCAGAATGAAAAACTGTTTTTT. Translated: CASRKIQNEKLFF.

The rearrangement links TRBV19 to TRBJ1-2; D perhaps matches TRBD1 (5 bases). The germline V gene has CDR1 LNHDA and CDR2 SQIVND (reference sequence). Trimming cost V 7 bases and J 6 bases, with 15 bases left between them. The CDR3 has 13 amino acids. The CDR3 region has the DNA TGTGCCAGTAACCACCGGCCGGGGGATGGCTACACCTTC. This encodes CASNHRPGDGYTF.

This clone was counted a single time. The CDR3 here is CASSEPGTGNQPQHF. The DNA of the CDR3 is TGTGCCAGCAGTGAGCCAGGGACAGGGAATCAGCCCCAGCATTTT. V gene TRBV6-1 combines with J gene TRBJ1-5, with 9 bases that match TRBD1. Germline CDR1 reads MNHNS; CDR2 reads SASEGT. This CDR3 has 15 amino acids. V shed 3 bases, J shed 4 bases, and the junction held 4 bases outside the gene matches.

The V and J genes are TRBV5-6 and TRBJ1-1; 8 nucleotides match TRBD1. The CDR3 is made up of 15 amino acids. CDR1 and CDR2 (germline): SGHDT, YYEEEE. V lost 0 bases and J lost 1; bases outside the gene matches: 2. This CDR3 reads CASSLGTGWNTEAFF. The CDR3 nucleotides read TGTGCCAGCAGCTTGGGGACAGGGTGGAACACTGAAGCTTTCTTT.

The chain has TRBV27 and TRBJ2-6, with D possibly TRBD1 on 6 matching bases. The V end lost 5 bases, the J end lost 3 bases, and 20 bases lay between the germline ends. In germline, CDR1 is MNHEY, CDR2 SMNVEV (reference sequence). The CDR3 extends over 18 amino acids. The CDR3 DNA follows: TGTGCCAGCAGTAGCCGGACGGGAAAGGGGGTTGGGGCCAACGTCCTGACTTTC. Its translation: CASSSRTGKGVGANVLTF.

This clone has just a few counts. The J gene is TRBJ1-5, the V gene TRBV12-5; 8 nucleotides agree with TRBD1. The germline V gene encodes CDR1 LGHNT and CDR2 FRNRAP. The V gene end was trimmed by 3 bases and the J gene end by 6 bases; junction bases not matched to a gene: 7. This CDR3 has 15 residues. Here the CDR3 DNA reads TGTGCTAGTGGTTTTCCAGGGGGCGCGGGTCAGCCCCAGCATTTT. Its protein is CASGFPGGAGQPQHF.

V and J are TRBV6-2 or TRBV6-3 and TRBJ2-7; 12 bases are a match to TRBD1. V was pared by 4 bases and J by 5 bases, with 3 bases of the junction left unmatched. Germline V gene data show CDR1 as MNHEY and CDR2 as SVGEGT. The CDR3 extends over 14 amino acids. The CDR3 sequence is CASSWDRGLDEQYF. The CDR3 bases are TGTGCCAGCAGTTGGGACAGGGGGCTCGACGAGCAGTACTTC.

CDR3 nucleotide sequence: TGTGCCAGCAGCGAAGGACAGGGGACTGAAGCTTTCTTT. It specifies CASSEGQGTEAFF. V usage is TRBV9 and J usage is TRBJ1-1; 9 nucleotides line up with TRBD1. This CDR3 spans 13 amino acids. With V trimmed by 3 bases and J by 5 bases, 2 bases remained unmatched. From germline, CDR1 is SGDLS and CDR2 YYNGEE.

The chain combines TRBV27 with TRBJ2-1; maybe TRBD2 (5 bases). Germline V CDR1 and CDR2: MNHEY, SMNVEV (reference sequence). Trimming shortened V by 2 bases and J by 6 bases, and 14 bases separated the two germline ends. The CDR3 has 15 residues. The CDR3 DNA sequence: TGTGCCAGCAGTTTAGTGAGGGTATGGGGCAATGAGCAGTTCTTC. Translating it yields CASSLVRVWGNEQFF.

The chain joins TRBV19 to TRBJ2-1, with D possibly being TRBD2 (6 bases). The CDR3 runs to 14 residues. V was trimmed by 5 bases and J by 6 bases, leaving 14 bases between them. Germline loops: CDR1 LNHDA, CDR2 SQIVND (reference sequence). The chain's CDR3 is CASSGYLGGNEQFF. CDR3 bases: TGTGCCAGTAGTGGGTATTTGGGGGGCAATGAGCAGTTCTTC.

The chain employs TRBV5-5 and TRBJ1-4, with 8 positions matching TRBD1. J gave up 8 bases and V 5 bases, and 8 bases lay outside the gene matches. The CDR3 extends over 14 amino acids. Germline V CDR1 and CDR2: SGHKS, YYEKEE (reference sequence). The CDR3 nucleotides read TGTGCCAGCAGGTTTACAGGGGGAGGCGAAAAACTGTTTTTT. Its protein is CASRFTGGGEKLFF.

For the CDR3, the DNA is TGTGCCAGCAGTCCCTTCGGACAGGGCTATGAAAAACTGTTTTTT. Residues: CASSPFGQGYEKLFF. The J gene is TRBJ1-4, the V gene TRBV14, with 8 bases fitting TRBD1. The CDR3 runs 15 residues. Germline CDR1 reads SGHDN; CDR2 reads FVKESK. Unmatched junction bases numbered 9, after V lost 6 bases and J lost 6 bases.

The count of this clone is one. The V and J genes are TRBV19 and TRBJ1-1; possible D gene TRBD1, 6 bases. CDR1 and CDR2 (germline): LNHDA, SQIVND (reference sequence). Trimming removed 6 bases from V and 3 bases from J, with 17 bases in between. The CDR3 contains 15 residues. As DNA, the CDR3 is TGTGCCAGTAGCTGGGGGGCGGGGAGGGACACTGAAGCTTTCTTT. Its translation is CASSWGAGRDTEAFF.

V and J are TRBV5-4 and TRBJ1-3; D may be TRBD1 (5 bases). The germline V gene encodes CDR1 SGHNT and CDR2 YYREEE (reference sequence). The V gene lost 4 bases and the J gene lost 1 base, with 9 bases spanning the gap. This CDR3 is 14 amino acids long. CDR3 DNA: TGTGCCAGCAGCCAGGGCGTTTCTGGAAACACCATATATTTT. Its translation is CASSQGVSGNTIYF.